This T cell receptor (beta chain) was obtained from a study of T-cell reconstitution after alpha-beta-depleted transplantation in children. V was pared by 4 bases and J by 1 base, with 16 bases between. Germline V gene sequence: CDR1 MGHRA, CDR2 YSYEKL. The CDR3 is 16 residues long. This clonotype showed up just a few times. The antigen remains unidentified. The TCRbeta library was prepared with unique molecular identifiers. TCRdb recomputed calls from the PCR reads with MiXCR, one row per CDR3 protein. Among about 110,000 distinct CDR3 sequences listed, 6.4% were seen once. Study outcomes and limitations: One year after transplant, T-cell counts and diversity came mostly from newly produced T cells. Several hundred expanded graft clones reportedly gave rise to the alpha-beta T cells present about two months after transplant. Surviving recipient T cells and thymic progenitors produced the high day-60 TCRbeta diversity seen in some patients.

The source is a male patient under 10 years old who had a stem cell transplant for acute lymphoblastic leukemia, so the T cells may come from the graft donor. The chain joins TRBV4-1 to TRBJ1-1; no firm D call. This material consisted of PBMCs, mostly from graft donor cells, taken 360 days after TCRalphabeta/CD19-depleted stem cell transplant. CDR3 protein: CASSPRGDLSNTEAFF. The CDR3 bases are TGCGCCAGCAGCCCCCGTGGGGATCTCTCGAACACTGAAGCTTTCTTT.